This T cell receptor (beta chain) was identified during a study of OX40 agonist ivuxolimab in advanced cancers. Study-wide background: Dose-escalation patients had hepatocellular carcinoma, melanoma, renal cell or head and neck cancer.

The method was immunoSEQ multiplex PCR; TCRdb's version includes in-frame clones alone and lacks a portion of them. This table has some 51,000 clones, about 86% appearing once. The V segment lost 5 bases and the J segment 8 bases; nucleotides outside the gene matches: 8. Germline-derived CDR1 and CDR2 are PRHDT and FYEKMQ (reference sequence). CDR3 length: 14 amino acids. Specimen: CD4+ or CD8+ T cells sorted from blood, collected in a trial of the OX40 agonist ivuxolimab. The chain employs TRBV13 and TRBJ1-4; TRBD1 agrees at 7 bases. The TCR originated in an adult with an advanced solid tumor such as melanoma, head and neck, liver or kidney cancer. CDR3 loop: CASSPDRFEEKLFF. The CDR3 DNA follows: TGTGCCAGCAGCCCGGACAGGTTTGAAGAAAAACTGTTTTTT. Looking up the rest from reference TRBV13 and TRBJ1-4 gives the full variable domain: AAGVIQSPRHLIKEKRETATLKCYPIPRHDTVYWYQQGPGQDPQFLISFYEKMQSDKGSIPDRFSAQQFSDYHSELNMSSLELGDSALYFCASSPDRFEEKLFFGSGTQLSVL.